The next 22 T cell receptor beta chains were all read from a single sample in a study of T cell responses to AZD1222 COVID-19 vaccine. Some clones are missing from TCRdb's copy, which holds only in-frame ones; the method was immunoSEQ multiplex PCR. This table holds about 180,000 clones, 85% to 90% found once. The sample here was peripheral blood, taken 28 days after the second AZD1222 dose. These receptors were obtained from an adult who received the AZD1222 COVID-19 vaccine.

V gene TRBV21-1 combines with J gene TRBJ1-2. TRBV21-1 corresponds to a pseudogene. This CDR3 region has 15 residues. The CDR3 region has the DNA TGTGCCAGCAGCATTCTAGGGTTTCCCCGCTATGGCTACACCTTC. This translates into CASSILGFPRYGYTF.

The chain links TRBV6-5 to TRBJ2-2; 11 nucleotides match TRBD1. This CDR3 contains 15 residues. The germline CDR1 and CDR2 sequences are MNHEY and SVGAGI. The trim removed 2 bases at V and 8 bases at J, leaving 4 bases unmatched. This chain's CDR3 is CASSYGQGASGELFF. The CDR3 DNA reads TGTGCCAGCAGTTACGGACAGGGGGCATCTGGGGAGCTGTTTTTT.

V usage is TRBV27 and J usage is TRBJ2-2, with 8 bases identical to TRBD2. Germline loops: CDR1 MNHEY, CDR2 SMNVEV (reference sequence). V shed 7 bases, J shed 4 bases, and the junction held 11 bases outside the gene matches. The CDR3 runs to 16 residues. CDR3 sequence: CASNTRAGTSTGELFF. The CDR3 DNA is TGTGCCAGCAACACACGAGCCGGGACTAGCACCGGGGAGCTGTTTTTT.

This chain uses TRBV7-2 with TRBJ2-3, with D perhaps matching TRBD2 (5 bases). Germline V lookup: CDR1 SGHTA, CDR2 FQGNSA. V lost 5 bases, J lost 4 bases, and 16 bases lay in between. The CDR3 contains 15 residues. CDR3 residues: CASSVSRRISDTQYF. Here the CDR3 DNA reads TGTGCCAGCAGCGTCAGTCGGAGGATATCAGATACGCAGTATTTT.

The rearrangement joins TRBV30 to TRBJ1-2, with D possibly matching TRBD1 (5 bases). Trimming left V 2 bases short and J 4 bases short, with 11 bases between. CDR1 GTSNPN and CDR2 SVGIG come from the germline V gene (reference sequence). The length of the CDR3 is 13 residues. In DNA form, the CDR3 reads TGTGCCTGGAGTACCCGGGGGGGCTATGGCTACACCTTC. Amino acid sequence: CAWSTRGGYGYTF.

The chain recombines TRBV21-1 with TRBJ1-1. TRBV21-1 is tagged as a pseudogene. The CDR3 has 16 residues. The CDR3 spells CASSKEYRGKNTEAFF. The DNA for the CDR3 is TGTGCCAGCAGCAAAGAATATCGGGGAAAGAACACTGAAGCTTTCTTT.

V gene TRBV27 combines with J gene TRBJ2-7; the match to TRBD1 covers 9 bases. The V and J ends lost 5 bases and 2 bases, in that order; junction bases with no gene match: 4. Per the germline V gene, CDR1 is MNHEY and CDR2 is SMNVEV (reference sequence). This CDR3 is built from 14 residues. Here the CDR3 reads CASSLWTGAYEQYF. The DNA for the CDR3 is TGTGCCAGCAGTCTTTGGACAGGGGCCTACGAGCAGTACTTC.

This clone was detected a few times. The CDR3: CASSQGSEVRGYGYTF. CDR3 DNA sequence: TGTGCCAGCAGCCAAGGGTCAGAGGTAAGGGGCTATGGCTACACCTTC. V gene TRBV4-2 combines with J gene TRBJ1-2; possible D gene TRBD1, 5 bases. The CDR3 covers 16 residues. From germline, CDR1 is LGHNA and CDR2 YNFKEQ. The V and J ends lost 1 base and 4 bases respectively, with 16 bases between them.

The chain employs TRBV7-2 and TRBJ2-3; D gene uncertain. Trimming took off 4 bases at V and 2 bases at J, with 7 bases between the two ends. This CDR3 has 13 amino acids. Per germline, CDR1 SGHTA and CDR2 FQGNSA. The CDR3 DNA sequence: TGTGCCAGCAGCTCGGTAATCACAGATACGCAGTATTTT. Translation gives CASSSVITDTQYF.

The V gene is TRBV2, the J gene TRBJ1-5; D gene ambiguous. V lost 1 base, J lost 0 bases, and 13 bases lay in between. From germline, CDR1 is SNHLY and CDR2 FYNNEI. CDR3 size: 17 residues. Here the CDR3 reads CASSEGRSVGSNQPQHF. Written as DNA, the CDR3 is TGTGCCAGCAGTGAAGGAAGAAGTGTAGGTAGCAATCAGCCCCAGCATTTT.

This chain links TRBV2 with TRBJ1-1, with D possibly matching TRBD1 (5 bases). Germline V gene lookup returns CDR1 SNHLY and CDR2 FYNNEI. V was cut by 6 bases and J by 3 bases, with 11 bases left in between. The CDR3 extends over 13 amino acids. CDR3 nucleotide sequence: TGTGCCAGCAGGCAGAGGGGTGACACTGAAGCTTTCTTT. Translating it yields CASRQRGDTEAFF.

The chain combines TRBV7-2 with TRBJ2-7, with D possibly matching TRBD1 (6 bases). From germline, CDR1 is SGHTA and CDR2 FQGNSA. The CDR3 is 14 residues long. Trimming stripped 0 bases from V and 7 bases from J, with 13 bases between. The CDR3 DNA sequence: TGTGCCAGCAGCTTAGCAGACAGGTCGAGGGAGCAGTACTTC. It specifies CASSLADRSREQYF.

As for this clone: This same CDR3 is encoded by further DNA sequences in the sample. This chain links TRBV9 with TRBJ1-6, with TRBD1 as a possible D gene (5 bases). The ends were cut back, 0 bases at V and 4 bases at J, with 5 bases in the middle. The CDR3 sequence is 14 residues long. The germline gives CDR1 SGDLS, CDR2 YYNGEE. The CDR3 is CASSVGQYNSPLHF. The DNA for the CDR3 is TGTGCCAGCAGCGTAGGACAGTATAATTCACCCCTCCACTTT.

The CDR3 nucleotides read TGTGCCAGCATTAGACAGGGTCGAGCTTTCTTT. Translated, it gives CASIRQGRAFF. V and J are TRBV6-5 and TRBJ1-1; 7 bases align to TRBD1. The CDR3 runs 11 residues. J lost 10 bases, V lost 7 bases, and 6 bases had no gene match. Germline CDR1 is MNHEY and CDR2 is SVGAGI.

V is TRBV28 and J is TRBJ1-6; D perhaps matches TRBD1 (5 bases). Germline CDR1 MDHEN, CDR2 SYDVKM. CDR3 length equals 14 residues. Trimming cost V 5 bases and J 15 bases, with 20 bases left between them. This CDR3 reads CASSTGTVVYILHF. CDR3 coding DNA: TGTGCCAGCAGTACCGGGACCGTCGTGTATATCCTCCACTTT. Full variable domain (remainder filled in from reference TRBV28 and TRBJ1-6): DVKVTQSSRYLVKRTGEKVFLECVQDMDHENMFWYRQDPGLGLRLIYFSYDVKMKEKGDIPEGYSVSREKKERFSLILESASTNQTSMYLCASSTGTVVYILHFGNGTRLTVT.

V gene TRBV24-1 combines with J gene TRBJ2-1; D call uncertain. The V gene's germline CDR1 is KGHDR and CDR2 SFDVKD. CDR3 size: 16 residues. V was trimmed by 1 base and J by 2 bases, leaving 11 bases between them. The CDR3 sequence is CATSDLELPTYNEQFF. The CDR3 DNA reads TGTGCCACCAGTGATTTAGAATTGCCCACCTACAATGAGCAGTTCTTC.

The V and J genes are TRBV19 and TRBJ2-1, with D unclear. There are 13 residues in the CDR3. V lost 1 base and J 9 bases, leaving 10 bases between the germline ends. Germline values: CDR1 LNHDA, CDR2 SQIVND (reference sequence). Here the CDR3 DNA reads TGTGCCAGTAGTATAGTGACGGGTACTGAGCAGTTCTTC. Its protein product is CASSIVTGTEQFF.

This clone was picked up one time. The chain carries TRBV5-8 and TRBJ2-2; 9 nucleotides match TRBD1. CDR3 length equals 16 residues. The germline CDR1 and CDR2 sequences are SGHTS and YDEGEE. The V gene end was trimmed by 3 bases and the J gene end by 1 base; junction bases not matched to a gene: 4. As DNA, the CDR3 is TGTGCCAGCAGCTCGGACAGGGGCCTGAACACCGGGGAGCTGTTTTTT. Translating gives CASSSDRGLNTGELFF.

The V call is TRBV4-3, the J call TRBJ2-1, with 12 bases fitting TRBD1. Germline V CDR1 and CDR2: LGHNA, YSLEER. Germline trimming cut 2 bases from V and 9 bases from J; bases unmatched to any gene: 8. This CDR3 comprises 16 residues. CDR3 bases: TGCGCCAGCAGCCAATCGGCGGGACAGGGGGCTAGTGAGCAGTTCTTC. Its translation is CASSQSAGQGASEQFF.

The chain couples TRBV7-8 to TRBJ1-2, with D uncertain. The CDR3 contains 14 residues. Germline lookup yields CDR1 SGHVS and CDR2 FQNEAQ. V lost 1 base, J lost 2 bases, and 8 bases lay in between. In DNA, the CDR3 is TGTGCCAGCAGCTTAGAGAGAGGGAACTATGGCTACACCTTC. The encoded protein is CASSLERGNYGYTF.

The chain is built from TRBV19 and TRBJ2-1; 8 bases map to TRBD2. CDR3 length equals 14 residues. Looked up from germline, CDR1 is LNHDA and CDR2 is SQIVND (reference sequence). The V segment lost 2 bases and the J segment 8 bases; nucleotides outside the gene matches: 5. CDR3 sequence reads: CASSIRGGTHEQFF. CDR3 DNA: TGTGCCAGTAGTATACGGGGGGGTACACATGAGCAGTTCTTC.

The gene calls are TRBV10-3 and TRBJ2-7; TRBD1 matches at 7 bases. Trimming cost V 8 bases and J 4 bases; bases outside gene matches: 5. The CDR3 contains 12 residues. Per germline, CDR1 ENHRY and CDR2 SYGVKD. CDR3 nucleotides: TGTGCCATCCGAGGGACAGAATACGAGCAGTACTTC. This codes for CAIRGTEYEQYF.